The clone carrying this T cell receptor beta chain rates as medium-sized. Its antigen is undetermined. Data came from immunoSEQ multiplex PCR; TCRdb stores just in-frame clones and leaves some out. The sample shows around 50,000 clones, more than 75% of them seen only once. These data are taken from a study of T cells in localized non-small cell lung cancer. The study, taken as a whole, reports: Longer overall survival accompanied higher blood T cell density. Adjacent lung exhibited a median of approximately 59 among the 100 most abundant tumor clones. It was uninvolved adjacent lung that showed the highest T cell clonality, exceeding tumor.

The origin of this receptor is a female donor with stage II lung adenocarcinoma. The sequencing here drew on PBMCs, taken before any cancer treatment.

In DNA form, the CDR3 reads TGTGCCAGCATTGGGACAGGGGGCAATCAGCCCCAGCATTTT. Translation: CASIGTGGNQPQHF. This chain joins TRBV6-1 and TRBJ1-5; 10 bases agree with TRBD1. The CDR3 contains 14 residues. The V gene's germline CDR1 is MNHNS and CDR2 SASEGT. V trimming: 7 bases; J trimming: 2 bases; junction bases outside the gene matches: 2.